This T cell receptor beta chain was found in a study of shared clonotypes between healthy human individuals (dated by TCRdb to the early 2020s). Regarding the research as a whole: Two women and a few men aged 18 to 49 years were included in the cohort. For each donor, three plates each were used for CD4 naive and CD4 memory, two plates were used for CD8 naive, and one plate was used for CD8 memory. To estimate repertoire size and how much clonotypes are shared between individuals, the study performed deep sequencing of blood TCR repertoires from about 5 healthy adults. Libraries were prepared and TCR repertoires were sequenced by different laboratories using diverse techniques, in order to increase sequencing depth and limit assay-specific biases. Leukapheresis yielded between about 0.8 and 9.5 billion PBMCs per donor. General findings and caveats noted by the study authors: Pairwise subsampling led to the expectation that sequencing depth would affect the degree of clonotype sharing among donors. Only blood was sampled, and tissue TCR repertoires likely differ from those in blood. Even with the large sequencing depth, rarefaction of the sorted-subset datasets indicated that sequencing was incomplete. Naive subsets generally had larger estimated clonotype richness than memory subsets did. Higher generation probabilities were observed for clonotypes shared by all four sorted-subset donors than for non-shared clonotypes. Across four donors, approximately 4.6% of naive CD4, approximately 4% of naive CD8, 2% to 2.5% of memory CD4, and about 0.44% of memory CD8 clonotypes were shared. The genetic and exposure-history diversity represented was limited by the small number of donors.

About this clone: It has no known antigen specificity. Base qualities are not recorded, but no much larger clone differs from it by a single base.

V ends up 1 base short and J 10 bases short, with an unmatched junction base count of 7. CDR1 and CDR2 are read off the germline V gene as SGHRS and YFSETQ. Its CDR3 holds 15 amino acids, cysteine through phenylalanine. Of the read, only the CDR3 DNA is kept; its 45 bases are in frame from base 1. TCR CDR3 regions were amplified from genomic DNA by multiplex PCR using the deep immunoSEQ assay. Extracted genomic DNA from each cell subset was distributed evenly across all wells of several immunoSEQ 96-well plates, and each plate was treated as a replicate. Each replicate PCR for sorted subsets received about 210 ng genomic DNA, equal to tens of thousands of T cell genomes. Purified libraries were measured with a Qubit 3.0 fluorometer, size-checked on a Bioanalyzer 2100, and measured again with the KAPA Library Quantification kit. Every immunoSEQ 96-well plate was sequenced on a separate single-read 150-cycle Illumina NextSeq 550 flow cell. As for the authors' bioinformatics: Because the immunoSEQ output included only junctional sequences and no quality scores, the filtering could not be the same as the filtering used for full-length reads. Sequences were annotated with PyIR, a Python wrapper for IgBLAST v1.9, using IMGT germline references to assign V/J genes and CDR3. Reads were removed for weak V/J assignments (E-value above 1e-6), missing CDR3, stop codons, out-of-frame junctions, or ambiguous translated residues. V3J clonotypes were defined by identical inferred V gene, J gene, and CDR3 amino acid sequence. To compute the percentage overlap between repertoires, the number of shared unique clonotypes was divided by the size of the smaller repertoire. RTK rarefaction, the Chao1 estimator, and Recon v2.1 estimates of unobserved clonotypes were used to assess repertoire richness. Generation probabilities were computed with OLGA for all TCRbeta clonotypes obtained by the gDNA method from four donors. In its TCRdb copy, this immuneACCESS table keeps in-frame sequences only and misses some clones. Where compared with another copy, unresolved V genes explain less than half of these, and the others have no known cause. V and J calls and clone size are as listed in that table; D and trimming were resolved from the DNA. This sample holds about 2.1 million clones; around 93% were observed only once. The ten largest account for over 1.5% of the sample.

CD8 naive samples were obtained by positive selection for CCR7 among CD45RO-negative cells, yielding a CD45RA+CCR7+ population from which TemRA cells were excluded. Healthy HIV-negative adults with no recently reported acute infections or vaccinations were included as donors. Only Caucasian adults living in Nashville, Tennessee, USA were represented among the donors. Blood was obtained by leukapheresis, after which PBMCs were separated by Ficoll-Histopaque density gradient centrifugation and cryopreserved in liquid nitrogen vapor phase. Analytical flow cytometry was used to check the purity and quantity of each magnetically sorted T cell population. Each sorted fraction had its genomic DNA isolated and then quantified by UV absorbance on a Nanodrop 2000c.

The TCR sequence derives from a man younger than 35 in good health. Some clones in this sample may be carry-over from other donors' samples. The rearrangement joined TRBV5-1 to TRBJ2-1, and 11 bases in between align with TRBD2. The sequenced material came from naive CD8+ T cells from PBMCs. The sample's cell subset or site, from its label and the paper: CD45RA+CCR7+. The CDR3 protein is CASSLSSLAGGEQFF. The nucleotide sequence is TGCGCCAGCAGCTTGAGCTCCCTAGCGGGAGGCGAGCAGTTCTTC.